This T cell receptor beta chain was retrieved from a study of T-cell memory formation after mild COVID-19. Study overall: Across donors, TCR clusters were largely donor specific.

To note about this clonotype: The antigen is unknown.

TCRdb fed the 5' RACE reads into MiXCR, producing one record per CDR3 protein. This sample has some 300,000 distinct CDR3 sequences, with under 25% found just once. Study-wide points: The pre-infection memory compartment contained some responding clones, suggesting cross-reactive memory joined. The authors did not confirm SARS-CoV-2 specificity of second-wave clones peaking day 37.

Germline lookup yields CDR1 SEHNR and CDR2 FQNEAQ (reference sequence). V dropped 3 bases and J dropped 3 bases, with 6 bases sitting between them. The CDR3 runs 12 residues. The chain links TRBV7-9 to TRBJ2-7, with unresolved D. The receptor was isolated from a man aged 18 to 30 who had mild COVID-19 (a few samples of this study predate the infection). Cell type and time point are not known. Sequencing used PBMCs or a T cell subset sorted from them (not recorded which). CDR3 sequence: CASSLSLYEQYF. In DNA form, the CDR3 reads TGTGCCAGCAGCTTGTCCCTCTACGAGCAGTACTTC.